The 7 T cell receptor beta chains presented below share a single source sample, sequenced in a study of T cell changes during pregnancy in multiple sclerosis. Method: immunoSEQ multiplex PCR; TCRdb's copy keeps in-frame clones and lacks some. The data contain 95,000 to 100,000 clones, about 91% of them seen just once; the ten biggest clones take up 3.1%. The sequencing here drew on peripheral blood, taken in the second trimester of pregnancy. The receptors were sampled from a female donor with multiple sclerosis, enrolled in a pregnancy study.

This sequence joins TRBV25-1 and TRBJ2-2; weak D call: TRBD2 (5 bases). CDR1 and CDR2 (germline): MGHDK, SYGVNS. V lost 2 bases and J 4 bases, leaving 8 bases between the germline ends. This CDR3 is 14 amino acids long. The CDR3 bases are TGTGCCAGCAGTGAAGCGGGCCCCACCGGGGAGCTGTTTTTT. It codes for CASSEAGPTGELFF.

The rearrangement links TRBV18 to TRBJ1-1; 10 bases are shared with TRBD1. The germline V gene encodes CDR1 KGHSH and CDR2 LQKENI. V dropped 0 bases and J dropped 0; count of bases not matched to a gene: 7. This CDR3 comprises 18 residues. CDR3 in amino acids: CASSPPRDRGKMNTEAFF. For the CDR3, the DNA is TGTGCCAGCTCACCACCCCGGGACAGGGGAAAAATGAACACTGAAGCTTTCTTT.

This chain joins TRBV27 and TRBJ2-3; TRBD2 matches at 8 bases. This CDR3 comprises 16 residues. J gave up 2 bases and V 2 bases, and 6 bases lay outside the gene matches. CDR1 is MNHEY and CDR2 is SMNVEV in the germline V gene (reference sequence). As DNA, the CDR3 is TGTGCCAGCAGTTTAAATGCGGGAGGACCCACAGATACGCAGTATTTT. This translates into CASSLNAGGPTDTQYF.

The chain recombines TRBV6-1 with TRBJ2-1; TRBD2 matches at 10 bases. This CDR3 has 13 amino acids. Germline assignment: CDR1 MNHNS and CDR2 SASEGT. The junction had 6 bases not matched to a gene; V was cut back by 8 bases and J by 8 bases. The CDR3 sequence: CASSQREGYEQFF. The CDR3 bases are TGTGCCAGCTCCCAGCGGGAGGGTTATGAGCAGTTCTTC.

The chain has TRBV25-1 and TRBJ1-2; 12 bases match TRBD1. CDR3 size: 14 residues. V shed 6 bases, J shed 5 bases, and the junction held 4 bases outside the gene matches. From germline, CDR1 is MGHDK and CDR2 SYGVNS. CDR3 DNA: TGTGCCAGCAGAGGGACAGGGGGCGAGTATGGCTACACCTTC. Its translation is CASRGTGGEYGYTF.

This chain joins TRBV5-4 and TRBJ2-1; TRBD2 matches 9 bases. CDR1 and CDR2 (germline): SGHNT, YYREEE (reference sequence). The CDR3 extends over 15 amino acids. V lost 4 bases, J lost 3 bases, and 5 bases stayed unmatched. CDR3 region: CASSPPSGVYNEQFF. CDR3 DNA: TGTGCCAGCAGCCCTCCTAGCGGGGTCTACAATGAGCAGTTCTTC.

This chain links TRBV28 with TRBJ1-2; D is uncertain. The CDR3 is made up of 13 amino acids. V shed 7 bases and J shed 0 bases, with 9 bases lying between them. Germline-derived CDR1 and CDR2 are MDHEN and SYDVKM. CDR3 bases: TGTGCCAGCACCATAAGCACTAACTATGGCTACACCTTC. It yields the protein CASTISTNYGYTF.